Listed below are T cell receptor beta chains from one sample, sequenced in a study of PD-L1 blockade in urothelial cancer. Clones were sequenced by immunoSEQ multiplex PCR, and TCRdb holds only the in-frame ones, with some missing. Altogether roughly 63,000 clones are present, around 81% being singletons, with the ten largest covering 3.2%. Sequencing was performed on PBMCs, taken around atezolizumab (anti-PD-L1) treatment. The receptors here all came from an older man with urothelial cancer. The CDR3 runs from the conserved cysteine through the conserved F or W. The D gene is left open where the match is weak. The size of a clone is reported for some rows only, either as once, few or many, or as a class for expanded clones.

CDR3 DNA: TGTGCCAGCAGCCTAGTAGGGGGCAGCACCGGGGAGCTGTTTTTT
CDR3 protein: CASSLVGGSTGELFF
D gene: TRBD1
J gene: TRBJ2-2
V gene: TRBV7-9
clone size: .

CDR3 DNA: TGTGCCAGCAGCTTAGTCCCGGGACTAGCGGGAGGAGGCAATGAGCAGTTCTTC
CDR3 protein: CASSLVPGLAGGGNEQFF
D gene: TRBD2
J gene: TRBJ2-1
V gene: TRBV11-2
clone size: .

CDR3 DNA: TGTGCCAGCAGTCGACAGGGGGCCTATGGCTACACCTTC
CDR3 protein: CASSRQGAYGYTF
D gene: TRBD1
J gene: TRBJ1-2
V gene: TRBV6-5
clone size: .

CDR3 DNA: TGTGCTAGTGGTTTGGTAACCAGCGGGAGCTCCTACGAGCAGTACTTC
CDR3 protein: CASGLVTSGSSYEQYF
D gene: TRBD2
J gene: TRBJ2-7
V gene: TRBV12-5
clone size: .

CDR3 DNA: TGTGCCAGCAGTTACCGCCCGGGAGCCGGAAACACCATATATTTT
CDR3 protein: CASSYRPGAGNTIYF
D gene: .
J gene: TRBJ1-3
V gene: TRBV6-5
clone size: once

CDR3 DNA: TGTGCCAGCAGCTTAGCTCCTTGGACAGGGGATGGCTACACCTTC
CDR3 protein: CASSLAPWTGDGYTF
D gene: TRBD1
J gene: TRBJ1-2
V gene: TRBV11-1
clone size: .

CDR3 DNA: TGTGCCTGGATCGGACAGGGGAACCCCCCAGCTAATGAAAAACTGTTTTTT
CDR3 protein: CAWIGQGNPPANEKLFF
D gene: TRBD1
J gene: TRBJ1-4
V gene: TRBV30
clone size: .

CDR3 DNA: TGTGCCACCGTCGCCGGGACAGAAGAGCTGTTTTTT
CDR3 protein: CATVAGTEELFF
D gene: TRBD1
J gene: TRBJ2-2
V gene: TRBV28
clone size: .

CDR3 DNA: TGTGCCAGCACCGTAGGGGGTCCGCTCAATGAGCAGTTCTTC
CDR3 protein: CASTVGGPLNEQFF
D gene: .
J gene: TRBJ2-1
V gene: TRBV28
clone size: .

CDR3 DNA: TGTGCCTGGAGTGTACACGCGGGCGGTGAAAAACTGTTTTTT
CDR3 protein: CAWSVHAGGEKLFF
D gene: .
J gene: TRBJ1-4
V gene: TRBV30
clone size: .

CDR3 DNA: TGTGCCAGCAGTGAAGGGAGCCCCACCGGGGAGCTGTTTTTT
CDR3 protein: CASSEGSPTGELFF
D gene: .
J gene: TRBJ2-2
V gene: TRBV2
clone size: .

CDR3 DNA: TGTGCCAGCAGCTCCCGAGTCAACTATGGCTACACCTTC
CDR3 protein: CASSSRVNYGYTF
D gene: .
J gene: TRBJ1-2
V gene: TRBV14
clone size: .

CDR3 DNA: TGTGCCACCAGCAGAGATCTAATGGGCAATCAGCCCCAGCATTTT
CDR3 protein: CATSRDLMGNQPQHF
D gene: .
J gene: TRBJ1-5
V gene: TRBV15
clone size: .

CDR3 DNA: TGCGCCAGCAGCTTGGGTGGAGCGGGGGGCCACACAGATACGCAGTATTTT
CDR3 protein: CASSLGGAGGHTDTQYF
D gene: TRBD2
J gene: TRBJ2-3
V gene: TRBV5-1
clone size: .

CDR3 DNA: TGCAGCGTTGCGGGAGGGAGCGATGAGCAGTTCTTC
CDR3 protein: CSVAGGSDEQFF
D gene: TRBD2
J gene: TRBJ2-1
V gene: TRBV29-1
clone size: many

CDR3 DNA: TGCGCCAGCAGCTTGACCGGGACAATGAACACTGAAGCTTTCTTT
CDR3 protein: CASSLTGTMNTEAFF
D gene: .
J gene: TRBJ1-1
V gene: TRBV5-1
clone size: .

CDR3 DNA: .
CDR3 protein: CASRLVWASGSYEQYF
D gene: .
J gene: TRBJ2-7
V gene: TRBV12-2
clone size: .

CDR3 DNA: TGTGCCAGCAGCTTCGGCGGGGGCAGGGTGAGCGAGACCCAGTACTTC
CDR3 protein: CASSFGGGRVSETQYF
D gene: .
J gene: TRBJ2-5
V gene: TRBV5-4
clone size: .

CDR3 DNA: TGCGCCAGCAGTGAGCGAACAGCTTTCGCTGAAGCTTTCTTT
CDR3 protein: CASSERTAFAEAFF
D gene: .
J gene: TRBJ1-1
V gene: TRBV10-1
clone size: .

CDR3 DNA: TGTGCCAGCTCAGCTCGTACCAGGGATGGCGAAAAACTGTTTTTT
CDR3 protein: CASSARTRDGEKLFF
D gene: .
J gene: TRBJ1-4
V gene: TRBV9
clone size: .

CDR3 DNA: TGTGCCAGCAGTCCCACTAGCGGGAGGGCCAATGAGCAGTTCTTC
CDR3 protein: CASSPTSGRANEQFF
D gene: TRBD2
J gene: TRBJ2-1
V gene: TRBV6-4
clone size: .

CDR3 DNA: TGTGCCAGCAGTGCGCGGCAAGGGAGCGGCAATCAGCCCCAGCATTTT
CDR3 protein: CASSARQGSGNQPQHF
D gene: .
J gene: TRBJ1-5
V gene: TRBV6-1
clone size: .

CDR3 DNA: TGTGCCAGCAGTTACAGTCGGACAGGGGCAGATTACGAGCAGTACTTC
CDR3 protein: CASSYSRTGADYEQYF
D gene: TRBD1
J gene: TRBJ2-7
V gene: TRBV6-5
clone size: .

CDR3 DNA: TGCGCCAGCAGCCCTACGACTAGCACAGATACGCAGTATTTT
CDR3 protein: CASSPTTSTDTQYF
D gene: .
J gene: TRBJ2-3
V gene: TRBV5-1
clone size: .

CDR3 DNA: TGTGCCATCAGGTTAGCGGGAAACTACGAGCAGTACTTC
CDR3 protein: CAIRLAGNYEQYF
D gene: TRBD2
J gene: TRBJ2-7
V gene: TRBV10-3
clone size: .

CDR3 DNA: TGCAGCGTTGGGGACTATCTGGAGAATGAGCAGTTCTTC
CDR3 protein: CSVGDYLENEQFF
D gene: TRBD2
J gene: TRBJ2-1
V gene: TRBV29-1
clone size: .

CDR3 DNA: TGTGCCAGCAGCGACTCCCGACGGACTAACACCGGGGAGCTGTTTTTT
CDR3 protein: CASSDSRRTNTGELFF
D gene: .
J gene: TRBJ2-2
V gene: TRBV21-1
clone size: .

CDR3 DNA: TGCAGCTGTAGGGTTCATGGGCCCCCGACTAGCGGGAGTAAGGGGGGGCAAGAGACCCAGTACTTC
CDR3 protein: CSCRVHGPPTSGSKGGQETQYF
D gene: TRBD2
J gene: TRBJ2-5
V gene: TRBV29-1
clone size: .

CDR3 DNA: TGTGCCAGCAGTTTGACAGGGGACGGCAATCAGCCCCAGCATTTT
CDR3 protein: CASSLTGDGNQPQHF
D gene: TRBD1
J gene: TRBJ1-5
V gene: TRBV28
clone size: .

CDR3 DNA: TGTGCCAGCAGAGCGGGAGGACAGGGAAAATATCAGCCCCAGCATTTT
CDR3 protein: CASRAGGQGKYQPQHF
D gene: TRBD1
J gene: TRBJ1-5
V gene: TRBV27
clone size: .

CDR3 DNA: TGTGCCACCAGCCGGGACACAACGTGGGCCTACGAGCAGTACTTC
CDR3 protein: CATSRDTTWAYEQYF
D gene: .
J gene: TRBJ2-7
V gene: TRBV6-5
clone size: .

CDR3 DNA: TGCGCCAGCAGCCAAGCGACAGGGGATGGAGGAAACACCATATATTTT
CDR3 protein: CASSQATGDGGNTIYF
D gene: TRBD1
J gene: TRBJ1-3
V gene: TRBV4-1
clone size: .

CDR3 DNA: TGTGCCAGCAGTGAGGACGGGAGCGACACCGGGGAGCTGTTTTTT
CDR3 protein: CASSEDGSDTGELFF
D gene: .
J gene: TRBJ2-2
V gene: TRBV2
clone size: .

CDR3 DNA: TGTGCCAGCAGCTTAGCGGGACAGGGGAACACTGAAGCTTTCTTT
CDR3 protein: CASSLAGQGNTEAFF
D gene: TRBD1
J gene: TRBJ1-1
V gene: TRBV7-2
clone size: .

CDR3 DNA: TGCAGCGTAAGGGGTTCTAATGAAAAACTGTTTTTT
CDR3 protein: CSVRGSNEKLFF
D gene: .
J gene: TRBJ1-4
V gene: TRBV29-1
clone size: .

CDR3 DNA: TGTGCCAGCAGCCAAGATGGGAGGAGGGCTGGCGAGCAGTACTTC
CDR3 protein: CASSQDGRRAGEQYF
D gene: .
J gene: TRBJ2-7
V gene: TRBV14
clone size: .

CDR3 DNA: TGTGCCAGCAGCGTTACAGGGGACCGGAACACTGAAGCTTTCTTT
CDR3 protein: CASSVTGDRNTEAFF
D gene: TRBD1
J gene: TRBJ1-1
V gene: TRBV11-2
clone size: .

CDR3 DNA: TGTGCCAGCAGCCTTAATCAGGGAGGGGGAAATCAGCCCCAGCATTTT
CDR3 protein: CASSLNQGGGNQPQHF
D gene: .
J gene: TRBJ1-5
V gene: TRBV28
clone size: .

CDR3 DNA: TGTGCTAGTGGTTTCGCGGACTACGTATACGAGCAGTACTTC
CDR3 protein: CASGFADYVYEQYF
D gene: .
J gene: TRBJ2-7
V gene: TRBV12-5
clone size: .

CDR3 DNA: TGTGCCAGCAGCGAGAGCCCCTACAATGAGCAGTTCTTC
CDR3 protein: CASSESPYNEQFF
D gene: .
J gene: TRBJ2-1
V gene: TRBV9
clone size: .

CDR3 DNA: TGTGCCAGCAGGCGGGTCGGGGGGTTCGATGAGCAGTTCTTC
CDR3 protein: CASRRVGGFDEQFF
D gene: TRBD2
J gene: TRBJ2-1
V gene: TRBV2
clone size: .

CDR3 DNA: TGTGCCAGCAGTTGGAGGGGGCCTGGCGAGCAGTACTTC
CDR3 protein: CASSWRGPGEQYF
D gene: .
J gene: TRBJ2-7
V gene: TRBV27
clone size: .

CDR3 DNA: TGTGCCAGCAGTCCTAACGGGAGTTGGGCCGGGGAGCTGTTTTTT
CDR3 protein: CASSPNGSWAGELFF
D gene: .
J gene: TRBJ2-2
V gene: TRBV2
clone size: .

CDR3 DNA: TGTGCCACCAGCAAACAGACTAGCGGGAGTGGTGAGCAGTACTTC
CDR3 protein: CATSKQTSGSGEQYF
D gene: TRBD2
J gene: TRBJ2-7
V gene: TRBV15
clone size: .